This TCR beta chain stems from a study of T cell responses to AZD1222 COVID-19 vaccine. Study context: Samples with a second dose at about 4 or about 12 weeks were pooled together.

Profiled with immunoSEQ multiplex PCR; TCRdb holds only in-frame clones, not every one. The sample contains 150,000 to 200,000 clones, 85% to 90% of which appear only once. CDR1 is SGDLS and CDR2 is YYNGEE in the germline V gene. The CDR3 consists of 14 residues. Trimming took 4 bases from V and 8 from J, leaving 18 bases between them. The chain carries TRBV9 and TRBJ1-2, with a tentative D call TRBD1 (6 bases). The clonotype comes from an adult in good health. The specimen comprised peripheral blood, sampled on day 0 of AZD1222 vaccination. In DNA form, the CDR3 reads TGTGCCAGCAGCCCCGGGGGGGGCTTGAGGGGCTACACCTTC. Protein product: CASSPGGGLRGYTF.